This entry describes one T cell receptor beta chain. In TCRdb, the PCR reads were re-called with MiXCR into one record per CDR3 protein. The sample records approximately 29,000 distinct CDR3 sequences, 50% being singletons. The entry originates in a study of vaccination and CD4 T cells after COVID-19. For the study at large: Two doses of either BNT162b2 or mRNA-1273 vaccine went to participants.

Germline V gene data show CDR1 as MNHNS and CDR2 as SASEGT. The length of the CDR3 is 15 residues. With 10 bases removed from V and 1 base from J, the gap between germline ends came to 14 bases. The time point here: late sampling 161 to 241 days after vaccination in a few convalescent patients. V is TRBV6-1 and J is TRBJ2-6, with D tentatively TRBD1 (5 bases). Sequences were derived from CD4+ T cells from blood, sampled about 7 months after SARS-CoV-2 vaccination. This clonotype originated in a human donor who had recovered from COVID-19. Here the CDR3 DNA reads TGTGCCATCTCCCAGGGTTTATCTGGGGCCAACGTCCTGACTTTC. Translated: CAISQGLSGANVLTF.